This T cell receptor beta chain was profiled in a study of CD8 T cells in ankylosing spondylitis. Study-wide results and caveats: Disease-linked clones bore a CD8+ phenotype and were relatively rare in peripheral blood. Reportedly, matched ankylosing spondylitis synovial fluid was significantly enriched for disease-linked clones. Seven to nine highly homologous variants made up a TCR beta motif, and this motif appeared characteristic of ankylosing spondylitis blood.

This clonotype was seen a handful of times. Its antigen is unknown. The CDR3 has 15 residues. V was clipped by 5 bases and J by 0 bases, with 16 bases between them. Germline CDR1 reads DFQATT; CDR2 reads SNEGSKA (reference sequence). TCRdb reanalysed the 5' RACE reads using MiXCR and keeps one entry per CDR3 protein. The table has around 890,000 distinct CDR3 sequences, approximately 12% seen once; the top ten hold approximately 0.46%. Sequencing was done on a sample of blood, either unsorted or a sorted T cell fraction (not recorded which). The sequence derives from a male donor with ankylosing spondylitis. The chain combines TRBV20-1 with TRBJ1-2, with a weak D call TRBD1 (5 bases). CDR3: CSAPGGALTNYGYTF. The CDR3 DNA is TGCAGTGCTCCTGGCGGGGCACTAACTAACTATGGCTACACCTTC.